The rows below give T cell receptor beta chains drawn from one sample of a study of blood T cell repertoires in COVID-19. Generated by immunoSEQ multiplex PCR, the TCRdb table keeps only in-frame clones and is missing some. The data contain fewer than 350,000 clones, 75% to 90% of them singletons. The sample consisted of peripheral blood. All receptors derive from a woman aged 70-85 years with COVID-19, enrolled during active disease. The CDR3 runs from the conserved cysteine through the conserved F or W. Fields, in order: clone size, V gene, J gene, D gene, CDR3 protein, CDR3 DNA. A D gene is named only where the DNA matches it firmly. Expanded clones are given a class, and other clones once, few, many or no size at all.

>-|TRBV7-9|TRBJ1-2|-
CASSLGGGEDNYGYTF
TGTGCCAGCAGCTTAGGGGGCGGGGAAGATAACTATGGCTACACCTTC
>once|TRBV7-2|TRBJ2-7|TRBD1
CASSSGGSSYEQYF
TGTGCCAGCAGTTCAGGGGGAAGCTCCTACGAGCAGTACTTC
>-|TRBV28|TRBJ1-1|TRBD1
CASSPLSGTGNTEAFF
TGTGCCAGCAGTCCTCTCTCCGGGACAGGGAACACTGAAGCTTTCTTT
>-|TRBV18|TRBJ1-3|TRBD1
CASSPGQGADTIYF
TGTGCCAGCTCACCAGGACAGGGGGCAGACACCATATATTTT
>few|TRBV7-9|TRBJ2-3|TRBD2
CASSLSTSGGGDTQYF
TGTGCCAGCAGCTTATCGACTAGCGGGGGTGGAGATACGCAGTATTTT
>-|TRBV18|TRBJ1-2|-
CASSPPELAFYGYTF
TGTGCCAGCTCACCACCGGAGCTGGCATTCTATGGCTACACCTTC
>-|TRBV5-1|TRBJ1-6|-
CASSLAVSSYNSPLHF
TGCGCCAGCAGCTTGGCGGTAAGCTCCTATAATTCACCCCTCCACTTT
>-|TRBV5-4|TRBJ2-6|-
CASSPTPGTFSGSGANVLTF
TGTGCCAGCAGCCCAACTCCGGGGACATTCTCTGGCTCTGGGGCCAACGTCCTGACTTTC
>-|TRBV7-2|TRBJ1-1|-
CASSLAPGNTEAFF
TGTGCCAGCAGCTTAGCCCCAGGGAACACTGAAGCTTTCTTT
>-|TRBV18|TRBJ2-1|-
CASSPPTGSDEQFF
TGTGCCAGCTCACCACCTACGGGATCCGATGAGCAGTTCTTC
>-|TRBV5-4|TRBJ1-2|TRBD1
CASSQGTGQNGYTF
TGTGCCAGCAGCCAGGGGACAGGGCAAAATGGCTACACCTTC
>-|TRBV6-2/TRBV6-3|TRBJ2-5|TRBD2
CASSYSILTAGGLYF
TGTGCCAGCAGTTACTCGATCTTAACCGCGGGGGGTTTGTACTTC
>-|TRBV5-6|TRBJ1-3|-
CASSPEGSGNTIYF
TGTGCCAGCAGCCCGGAGGGCTCTGGAAACACCATATATTTT
>-|TRBV3-1/TRBV3-2|TRBJ2-4|TRBD1
CASSPTGGRNIQYF
TGTGCCAGCAGCCCGACAGGGGGGAGAAACATTCAGTACTTC
>-|TRBV28|TRBJ1-5|TRBD1
CASSLGDREIQPQHF
TGTGCCAGCAGTTTGGGGGACAGGGAAATTCAGCCCCAGCATTTT
>many|TRBV7-2|TRBJ2-2|-
CASSARGANAGELFF
TGTGCCAGCAGCGCCAGGGGAGCGAACGCCGGGGAGCTGTTTTTT
>-|TRBV6-1|TRBJ1-4|-
CASSEPGSEKLFF
TGTGCCAGCAGTGAACCCGGGAGTGAAAAACTGTTTTTT
>-|TRBV27|TRBJ1-3|TRBD1
CASSPKSRGDGNTIYF
TGTGCCAGCAGTCCCAAATCCAGGGGGGATGGAAACACCATATATTTT
>-|TRBV6-5|TRBJ2-2|-
CASSFWRGNTGELFF
TGTGCCAGCAGTTTCTGGCGGGGGAACACCGGGGAGCTGTTTTTT
>-|TRBV12-5|TRBJ1-1|TRBD1
CASGYRQGEAFF
TGTGCTAGTGGTTACCGACAGGGAGAAGCTTTCTTT
>-|TRBV3-1/TRBV3-2|TRBJ1-5|-
CASSPYPHSNQPQHF
TGTGCCAGCAGCCCCTACCCGCATAGCAATCAGCCCCAGCATTTT
>-|TRBV12-5|TRBJ2-5|-
CASGLPGVVETQYF
TGTGCTAGTGGTCTCCCCGGAGTGGTGGAGACCCAGTACTTC
>-|TRBV29-1|TRBJ2-1|-
CSVPGSSYNEQFF
TGCAGCGTTCCAGGTAGCTCCTACAATGAGCAGTTCTTC
>-|TRBV7-2|TRBJ1-2|-
CASSLYTGLGTGYTF
TGTGCCAGCAGCTTATATACGGGACTTGGGACTGGCTACACCTTC
>-|TRBV5-1|TRBJ2-1|-
CASRTSVEASEQFF
TGCGCCAGCAGGACTAGTGTTGAAGCCTCTGAGCAGTTCTTC
>-|TRBV6-2/TRBV6-3|TRBJ2-5|TRBD2
CASSFRLAGIQETQYF
TGTGCCAGCAGTTTTCGACTAGCGGGGATTCAAGAGACCCAGTACTTC
>-|TRBV29-1|TRBJ2-5|TRBD1
CSVGDRQQETQYF
TGCAGCGTTGGGGACAGGCAGCAAGAGACCCAGTACTTC
>-|TRBV3-1/TRBV3-2|TRBJ1-1|-
CASSQFKLRHSEAFF
TGTGCCAGCAGCCAATTCAAACTTCGACACTCTGAAGCTTTCTTT
>-|TRBV5-5|TRBJ1-4|-
CASSLAIRATNEKLFF
TGTGCCAGCAGCTTGGCGATCAGGGCAACTAATGAAAAACTGTTTTTT
>few|TRBV19|TRBJ1-6|TRBD1
CASHGQGGNSPLHF
TGTGCCAGTCACGGACAGGGTGGTAATTCACCCCTCCACTTT
>-|TRBV2|TRBJ1-3|TRBD1
CASTQDRGSGNTIYF
TGTGCCAGCACTCAGGACAGGGGGTCTGGAAACACCATATATTTT
>-|TRBV30|TRBJ1-5|TRBD1
CAWSVPAGGQPQHF
TGTGCCTGGAGTGTTCCTGCAGGGGGTCAGCCCCAGCATTTT
>-|TRBV6-6|TRBJ1-1|-
CASSYNLRGQKREAFF
TGTGCCAGCAGCTACAACTTACGCGGACAGAAGCGTGAAGCTTTCTTT
>-|TRBV2|TRBJ1-1|-
CASSEARQSTEAFF
TGTGCCAGCAGTGAAGCGCGGCAGAGCACTGAAGCTTTCTTT
>-|TRBV11-3|TRBJ2-3|TRBD2
CASSTTGGSDTQYF
TGTGCCAGCAGCACCACGGGGGGGTCAGATACGCAGTATTTT
>-|TRBV7-2|TRBJ2-2|-
CASSPTLPGGELFF
TGTGCCAGCAGCCCTACCTTACCCGGTGGGGAGCTGTTTTTT
>-|TRBV28|TRBJ1-1|-
CASSLRPIRWANAGTEAFF
TGTGCCAGCAGCTTACGCCCCATCCGGTGGGCCAACGCGGGGACTGAAGCTTTCTTT
>-|TRBV4-3|TRBJ2-7|-
CASSQAASDYEQYF
TGCGCCAGCAGCCAAGCAGCTAGCGATTACGAGCAGTACTTC
>-|TRBV28|TRBJ2-7|TRBD1
CASNLHNWDRGHEQYF
TGTGCCAGCAACTTGCACAATTGGGACAGGGGCCACGAGCAGTACTTC
>few|TRBV6-1|TRBJ1-5|-
CASSESGAGNQPQHF
TGTGCCAGCAGTGAATCTGGGGCTGGCAATCAGCCCCAGCATTTT
>once|TRBV5-4|TRBJ2-5|TRBD2
CASSSGTRQETQYF
TGTGCCAGCAGCTCCGGGACTAGACAAGAGACCCAGTACTTC
>-|TRBV10-1|TRBJ2-7|-
CASSDFRLGEQYF
TGCGCCAGCAGCGATTTCCGACTAGGCGAGCAGTACTTC
>-|TRBV15|TRBJ2-3|TRBD1
CATSRDFVGQGIDTQYF
TGTGCCACCAGCAGAGATTTTGTGGGACAGGGGATTGATACGCAGTATTTT
>-|TRBV14|TRBJ2-5|TRBD2
CASSLRLLAAPQETQYF
TGTGCCAGCAGCCTTCGTTTACTAGCGGCTCCGCAAGAGACCCAGTACTTC
>-|TRBV6-5|TRBJ2-7|-
CASSYRGLEYEQYF
TGTGCCAGCAGTTACAGGGGGTTGGAGTACGAGCAGTACTTC
>-|TRBV27|TRBJ1-5|-
CASSPLGARGNQPQHF
TGTGCCAGCAGTCCACTTGGGGCGCGGGGGAATCAGCCCCAGCATTTT
>few|TRBV30|TRBJ2-7|-
CAWSLAVTSYEQYF
TGTGCCTGGAGTTTGGCAGTAACGTCCTACGAGCAGTACTTC
>-|TRBV7-2|TRBJ1-1|-
CASSLNGNTEAFF
TGTGCCAGCAGCTTGAACGGGAACACTGAAGCTTTCTTT